These 27 T cell receptor beta chains share one sample of origin, sequenced in a study of T cells in narcolepsy. Measured with immunoSEQ multiplex PCR; TCRdb has only the in-frame clones, and not every one. The sample lists tens of thousands of clones; around 83% were seen once. Material for sequencing was CD45RA- memory CD4+ T cells from PBMCs. The receptors were sampled from a human donor with narcolepsy.

V and J are TRBV6-5 and TRBJ1-5; 8 positions agree with TRBD1. CDR1 is MNHEY and CDR2 is SVGAGI in the germline V gene. The V gene end was trimmed by 5 bases and the J gene end by 5 bases; junction bases not matched to a gene: 5. The CDR3 length is 14 residues. DNA of the CDR3: TGTGCCAGCAGTATCAGGGGGCTGGATCAGCCCCAGCATTTT. It codes for CASSIRGLDQPQHF.

Only a few counts were recorded for this clone. V and J are TRBV6-5 and TRBJ1-4; D gene ambiguous. V lost 6 bases and J 3 bases, leaving 14 bases between the germline ends. Germline values: CDR1 MNHEY, CDR2 SVGAGI. The CDR3 length is 15 residues. For the CDR3, the DNA is TGTGCCAGCAGCACAGATTGGGGTTCTAATGAAAAACTGTTTTTT. It specifies CASSTDWGSNEKLFF.

This sequence joins TRBV6-1 and TRBJ2-7; 12 positions match TRBD1. The CDR3 totals 14 residues. The germline gives CDR1 MNHNS, CDR2 SASEGT. J lost 7 bases, V lost 7 bases, and 8 bases had no gene match. The CDR3 DNA sequence: TGTGCCAGCAAGGGGGGACAGGGGGCTGGTGAGCAGTACTTC. This codes for CASKGGQGAGEQYF.

This clone was picked up a small number of times. This chain connects TRBV6-4 to TRBJ1-1; 8 nucleotides align to TRBD1. CDR3 length equals 14 residues. Germline V gene lookup returns CDR1 MRHNA and CDR2 SNTAGT. After removal of 6 bases from V and 5 bases from J, the junction contained 8 bases not matched to a gene. CDR3 loop: CASRDTDRATEAFF. In nucleotides, the CDR3 is TGTGCCAGCAGGGACACGGACAGGGCAACTGAAGCTTTCTTT.

This clone was seen once. Other nucleotide sequences in the sample specify the same CDR3. This chain links TRBV15 with TRBJ2-7; 7 bases are shared with TRBD2. V lost 4 bases to trimming and J lost 6 bases; unmatched junction nucleotides: 6. Germline V gene data show CDR1 as LNHNV and CDR2 as YYDKDF (reference sequence). This CDR3 spans 13 amino acids. The CDR3 reads CATSKKLATEQYF. Written as DNA, the CDR3 is TGTGCCACCAGCAAAAAACTAGCGACCGAGCAGTACTTC. The full variable domain, in which reference TRBV15 and TRBJ2-7 provide the parts outside the CDR3, is DAMVIQNPRYQVTQFGKPVTLSCSQTLNHNVMYWYQQKSSQAPKLLFHYYDKDFNNEADTPDNFQSRRPNTSFCFLDIRSPGLGDTAMYLCATSKKLATEQYFGPGTRLTVT.

This clone was seen a single time. The chain joins TRBV29-1 to TRBJ2-3; D gene uncertain. With 4 bases removed from V and 5 bases from J, the gap between germline ends came to 7 bases. This CDR3 has 11 residues. Germline V CDR1 and CDR2: SQVTM, ANQGSEA. This CDR3 reads CSVGRVDTQYF. The CDR3 DNA reads as TGCAGCGTTGGTAGGGTAGATACGCAGTATTTT.

The gene calls are TRBV7-3 and TRBJ2-3; 9 bases agree with TRBD1. The CDR3 extends over 16 amino acids. The germline V gene encodes CDR1 SGHTA and CDR2 FQGTGA. With V trimmed by 3 bases and J by 1 base, 5 bases remained unmatched. The CDR3 here is CASSLGQGWGTDTQYF. The CDR3 nucleotides are TGTGCCAGCAGCTTGGGACAGGGATGGGGCACAGATACGCAGTATTTT.

The chain is built from TRBV2 and TRBJ2-3, with D unclear. Trimming removed 1 base from V and 2 bases from J, with 7 bases in between. Looked up from germline, CDR1 is SNHLY and CDR2 is FYNNEI. This CDR3 comprises 14 residues. The CDR3 nucleotides read TGTGCCAGCAGTGAAGTGGCGGACACAGATACGCAGTATTTT. Protein: CASSEVADTDTQYF.

Here the CDR3 DNA reads TGTGCCAGCAGTCCGCGACAGATGTATAATGAAAAACTGTTTTTT. As protein: CASSPRQMYNEKLFF. The chain employs TRBV27 and TRBJ1-4, with TRBD1 as a possible D gene (5 bases). Per germline, CDR1 MNHEY and CDR2 SMNVEV (reference sequence). The CDR3 contains 15 residues. The V and J ends lost 5 bases and 4 bases respectively, with 14 bases between them.

The chain couples TRBV5-1 to TRBJ2-5; possibly TRBD2 for D (5 bases). CDR3 length equals 15 residues. Trimming removed 3 bases from V and 5 bases from J, with 17 bases in between. The germline V gene has CDR1 SGHRS and CDR2 YFSETQ. The CDR3 sequence: CASSSSRPGKETQYF. CDR3 DNA: TGCGCCAGCAGCTCCTCAAGGCCGGGGAAGGAGACCCAGTACTTC.

The chain has TRBV29-1 and TRBJ2-5; the match to TRBD2 covers 10 bases. Per the germline V gene, CDR1 is SQVTM and CDR2 is ANQGSEA. The trim removed 4 bases at V and 1 base at J, leaving 9 bases unmatched. CDR3 length equals 16 residues. CDR3 nucleotides: TGCAGCGTTGTCTGGGCTAGCGGGGGTTCCCAAGAGACCCAGTACTTC. Translation: CSVVWASGGSQETQYF.

This chain uses TRBV5-1 with TRBJ1-2; D is unresolved. Germline loops: CDR1 SGHRS, CDR2 YFSETQ. V was trimmed by 0 bases and J by 3 bases, leaving 9 bases between them. The CDR3 runs 14 residues. CDR3 coding DNA: TGCGCCAGCAGCTTGGGCGACGTCTACTATGGCTACACCTTC. This sequence encodes CASSLGDVYYGYTF.

The rearrangement joins TRBV7-2 to TRBJ1-3; D unresolved. V was clipped by 0 bases and J by 0 bases, with 9 bases between them. Germline CDR1 SGHTA, CDR2 FQGNSA. The CDR3 length is 16 residues. CDR3 nucleotides: TGTGCCAGCAGCTTAGCGTCGGCCAGCTCTGGAAACACCATATATTTT. Residues: CASSLASASSGNTIYF. Supplemented by reference TRBV7-2 and TRBJ1-3, the full variable domain reads GAGVSQSPSNKVTEKGKDVELRCDPISGHTALYWYRQSLGQGLEFLIYFQGNSAPDKSGLPSDRFSAERTGGSVSTLTIQRTQQEDSAVYLCASSLASASSGNTIYFGEGSWLTVV.

The genes are TRBV11-2 and TRBJ1-5; D is undetermined. This CDR3 contains 15 residues. The V end lost 0 bases, the J end lost 5 bases, and 11 bases lay between the germline ends. From germline, CDR1 is SGHAT and CDR2 FQNNGV. The CDR3: CASSLDAQNYQPQHF. The CDR3 DNA reads as TGTGCCAGCAGCTTAGATGCGCAGAATTATCAGCCCCAGCATTTT.

The chain joins TRBV2 to TRBJ1-2; maybe TRBD1 (6 bases). V lost 8 bases and J lost 4, with 14 bases in between. The CDR3 is 13 residues long. The germline V gene encodes CDR1 SNHLY and CDR2 FYNNEI. The CDR3 here is CASELGGSYGYTF. CDR3 coding DNA: TGTGCCAGCGAACTAGGGGGAAGCTATGGCTACACCTTC.

The J gene is TRBJ1-5, the V gene TRBV7-8, with unresolved D. The CDR3 sequence is 15 residues long. Looked up from germline, CDR1 is SGHVS and CDR2 is FQNEAQ. The V end lost 1 base, the J end lost 6 bases, and 13 bases lay between the germline ends. This CDR3 reads CASSLDGAAGQPQHF. The CDR3 DNA follows: TGTGCCAGCAGCTTAGACGGAGCGGCGGGTCAGCCCCAGCATTTT.

This chain connects TRBV7-3 to TRBJ2-1; D is unclear. V lost 3 bases, J lost 0 bases, and 9 bases lay in between. The CDR3 consists of 15 residues. CDR1 and CDR2 from the germline V gene are SGHTA and FQGTGA. The CDR3 region is CASSFKGPSYNEQFF. DNA of the CDR3: TGTGCCAGCAGCTTTAAAGGACCCTCCTACAATGAGCAGTTCTTC.

About this clone itself: A junction boundary mismatches the germline segment, possibly from a read error. The rearrangement uses TRBV6-1 and TRBJ2-6; 10 nucleotides match TRBD1. The CDR3 runs to 19 residues. Germline V gives CDR1 MNHNS, CDR2 SASEGT. The CDR3 DNA reads as TGTGCCAGCAGTGACCGGACAGGGGGGCCCTCCTCTGGGGCCAACGTCCTGGCTTTC. Translation: CASSDRTGGPSSGANVLAF.

The genes are TRBV6-5 and TRBJ1-2; the match to TRBD1 covers 9 bases. After removal of 5 bases from V and 6 bases from J, the junction contained 7 bases not matched to a gene. The CDR3 extends over 14 amino acids. The germline V gene has CDR1 MNHEY and CDR2 SVGAGI. The CDR3 reads CASSQQGALNGYTF. In DNA, the CDR3 is TGTGCCAGCAGTCAACAGGGGGCGCTTAATGGCTACACCTTC.

CDR3 in amino acids: CASSQIRDRGGYTF. DNA for the CDR3: TGTGCCAGCTCACAAATCCGGGACAGGGGCGGCTACACCTTC. The chain joins TRBV18 to TRBJ1-2, with TRBD1 matching over 10 bases. Germline V gene sequence: CDR1 KGHSH, CDR2 LQKENI. The ends lost 4 bases at V and 8 bases at J; junction bases unmatched: 7. This CDR3 is 14 amino acids long.

The rearrangement joins TRBV7-9 to TRBJ1-4; TRBD1 is a possible D gene (6 bases). This CDR3 has 15 amino acids. Germline assignment: CDR1 SEHNR and CDR2 FQNEAQ (reference sequence). V was trimmed by 8 bases and J by 8 bases, leaving 21 bases between them. DNA for the CDR3: TGTGCCAGCTCTACATCGGGGGGCGATAACGAAAAACTGTTTTTT. Encoded protein: CASSTSGGDNEKLFF.

The chain employs TRBV5-1 and TRBJ2-6, with 7 bases fitting TRBD1. Trimming cost V 4 bases and J 4 bases; bases outside gene matches: 2. Germline loops: CDR1 SGHRS, CDR2 YFSETQ. The CDR3 runs to 14 residues. The CDR3 region has the DNA TGCGCCAGCAGCACGGGACAGGGGGCCAACGTCCTGACTTTC. Translating gives CASSTGQGANVLTF.

The chain recombines TRBV29-1 with TRBJ2-5, with TRBD2 matching 12 bases. The germline gives CDR1 SQVTM, CDR2 ANQGSEA. This CDR3 comprises 14 residues. The ends lost 7 bases at V and 7 bases at J; junction bases unmatched: 10. CDR3 DNA sequence: TGCAGCGCCATCCTAGCGGGGGGGCTGGGGACCCAGTACTTC. Its protein product is CSAILAGGLGTQYF.

The rearrangement uses TRBV5-4 and TRBJ2-5; tentatively, D is TRBD1 or TRBD2 (5 bases each). There are 14 residues in the CDR3. V shed 4 bases and J shed 4 bases, with 14 bases lying between them. The germline gives CDR1 SGHNT, CDR2 YYREEE (reference sequence). In DNA form, the CDR3 reads TGTGCCAGCAGCCTAGGACGGGGACGAGAGACCCAGTACTTC. Residues: CASSLGRGRETQYF.

The V gene is TRBV27, the J gene TRBJ2-7, with 7 bases that match TRBD1. V shed 4 bases and J 4 bases; nucleotides not matched to a gene: 10. The CDR3 consists of 15 residues. Germline CDR1 is MNHEY and CDR2 is SMNVEV (reference sequence). Here the CDR3 DNA reads TGTGCCAGCAGTTCCCGGGACAGAGGTTTTTACGAGCAGTACTTC. Encoded protein: CASSSRDRGFYEQYF.

This chain links TRBV7-2 with TRBJ1-2; D is uncertain. This CDR3 contains 14 residues. Per germline, CDR1 SGHTA and CDR2 FQGNSA. V dropped 5 bases and J dropped 8 bases, with 18 bases sitting between them. CDR3 in amino acids: CASSADRVRKGYTF. CDR3 nucleotides: TGTGCCAGCAGCGCCGATCGGGTACGAAAGGGCTACACCTTC.

This chain joins TRBV6-4 and TRBJ1-2; 7 bases map to TRBD1. V lost 0 bases, J lost 8 bases, and 3 bases stayed unmatched. This CDR3 contains 13 residues. The germline V gene encodes CDR1 MRHNA and CDR2 SNTAGT. CDR3 DNA sequence: TGTGCCAGCAGTGACTCGACAGGGTACGGCTACACCTTC. Protein product: CASSDSTGYGYTF.